The source of this T cell receptor (beta chain) is a study of blood T cell repertoires in COVID-19. Study-wide context: The study drew acute and convalescent COVID-19 samples from the United States, Italy and Spain.

V was cut by 6 bases and J by 4 bases, with 20 bases left in between. Germline values: CDR1 MDHEN, CDR2 SYDVKM. This CDR3 spans 16 amino acids. Libraries were prepared by immunoSEQ multiplex PCR; TCRdb keeps only in-frame clonotypes and omits some of them. The profile shows under 200,000 clones, approximately 80% of them singletons. Sequenced material: PBMCs or T cells enriched from blood (not recorded which). This receptor was obtained from a man aged 50 to 59 who had recovered from COVID-19. The chain links TRBV28 to TRBJ2-3, with TRBD2 as a possible D gene (6 bases). In DNA, the CDR3 is TGTGCCAGCAGCCCAGTAGTGGGAGGTGGCCCAGATACGCAGTATTTT. Protein sequence: CASSPVVGGGPDTQYF.